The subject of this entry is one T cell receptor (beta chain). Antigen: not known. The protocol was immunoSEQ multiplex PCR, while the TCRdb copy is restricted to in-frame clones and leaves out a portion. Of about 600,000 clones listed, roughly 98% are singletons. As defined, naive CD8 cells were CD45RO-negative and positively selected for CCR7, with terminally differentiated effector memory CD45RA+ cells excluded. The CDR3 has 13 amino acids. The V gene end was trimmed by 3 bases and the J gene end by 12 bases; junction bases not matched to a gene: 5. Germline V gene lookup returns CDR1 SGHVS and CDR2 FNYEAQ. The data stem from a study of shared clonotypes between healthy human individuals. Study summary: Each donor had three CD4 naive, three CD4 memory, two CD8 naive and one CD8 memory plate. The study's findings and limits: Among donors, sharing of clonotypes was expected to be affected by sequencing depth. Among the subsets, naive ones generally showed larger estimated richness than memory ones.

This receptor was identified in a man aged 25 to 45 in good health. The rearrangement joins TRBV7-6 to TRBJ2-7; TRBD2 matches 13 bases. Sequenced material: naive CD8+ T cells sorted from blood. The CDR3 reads CASSFTSGRELYF. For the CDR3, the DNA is TGTGCCAGCAGCTTTACTAGCGGGAGGGAACTGTACTTC.